This entry concerns a single T cell receptor (beta chain). What it binds is not known. The sample comes from a study of T cells in Graves' hyperthyroidism and ophthalmopathy. Study findings and constraints: The majority of expanded thyroid clonotypes above 0.001 also appeared in blood.

Using RNA transcripts as the source, TCR beta CDR3 regions were amplified. HTBI primers drove first-round RT-PCR of the TCR CDR3. TCRdb redid the calling of the multiplex PCR reads with MiXCR, one entry per CDR3 protein. The table records about 640,000 distinct CDR3 sequences, 45% of them present only once. The clonotype was recovered from an adult man with Graves' disease, either hyperthyroidism or ophthalmopathy (not recorded which). The material sequenced was peripheral blood or thyroid tissue (not recorded which).

CDR3: CASSEDWARKSLSPLHF. The CDR3 DNA reads as TGTGCCAGCAGTGAAGATTGGGCCAGGAAAAGCTTGTCACCCCTCCACTTT. The chain has TRBV9 and TRBJ1-6, with unresolved D. V was pared by 5 bases and J by 10 bases, with 25 bases between. CDR1 SGDLS and CDR2 YYNGEE come from the germline V gene. CDR3 length: 17 amino acids.